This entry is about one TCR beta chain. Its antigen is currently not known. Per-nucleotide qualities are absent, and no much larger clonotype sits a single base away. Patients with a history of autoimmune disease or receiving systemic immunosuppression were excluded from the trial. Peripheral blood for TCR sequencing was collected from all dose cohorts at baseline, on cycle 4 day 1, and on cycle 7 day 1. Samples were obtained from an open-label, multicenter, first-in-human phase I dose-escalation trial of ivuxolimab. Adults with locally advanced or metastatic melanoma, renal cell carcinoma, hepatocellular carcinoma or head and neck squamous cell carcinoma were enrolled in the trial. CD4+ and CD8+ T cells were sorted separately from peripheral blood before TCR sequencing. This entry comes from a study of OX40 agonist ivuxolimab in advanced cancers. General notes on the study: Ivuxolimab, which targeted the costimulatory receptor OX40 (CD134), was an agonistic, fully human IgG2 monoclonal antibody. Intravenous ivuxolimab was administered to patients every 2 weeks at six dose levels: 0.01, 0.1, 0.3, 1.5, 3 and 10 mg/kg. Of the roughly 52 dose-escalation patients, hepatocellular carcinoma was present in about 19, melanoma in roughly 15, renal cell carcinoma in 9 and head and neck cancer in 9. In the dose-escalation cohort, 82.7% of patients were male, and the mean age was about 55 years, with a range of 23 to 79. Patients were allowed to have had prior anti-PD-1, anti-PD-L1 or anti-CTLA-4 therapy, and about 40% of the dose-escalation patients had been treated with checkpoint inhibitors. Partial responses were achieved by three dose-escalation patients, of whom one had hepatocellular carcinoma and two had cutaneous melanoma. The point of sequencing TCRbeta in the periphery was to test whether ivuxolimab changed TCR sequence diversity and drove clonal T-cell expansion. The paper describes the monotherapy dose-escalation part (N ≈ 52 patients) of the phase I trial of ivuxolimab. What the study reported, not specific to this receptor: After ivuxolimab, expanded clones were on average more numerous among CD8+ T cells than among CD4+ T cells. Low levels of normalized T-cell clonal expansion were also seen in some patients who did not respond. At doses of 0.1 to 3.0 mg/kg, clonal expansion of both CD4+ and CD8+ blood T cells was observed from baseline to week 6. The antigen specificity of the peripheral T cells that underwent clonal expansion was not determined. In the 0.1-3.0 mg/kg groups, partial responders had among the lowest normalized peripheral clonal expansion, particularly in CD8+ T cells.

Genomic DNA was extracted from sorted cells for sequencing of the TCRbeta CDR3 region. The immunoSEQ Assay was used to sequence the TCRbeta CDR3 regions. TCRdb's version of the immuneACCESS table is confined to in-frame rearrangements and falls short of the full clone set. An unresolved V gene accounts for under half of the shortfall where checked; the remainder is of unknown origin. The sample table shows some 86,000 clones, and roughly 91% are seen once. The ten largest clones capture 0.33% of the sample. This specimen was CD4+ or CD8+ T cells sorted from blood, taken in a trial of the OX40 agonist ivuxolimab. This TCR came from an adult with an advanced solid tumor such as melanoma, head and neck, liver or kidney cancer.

The DNA sequence follows: TGTGCCAGCAGCTTAAAAGGGCAAGAGACCCAGTACTTC. Translated, it reads CASSLKGQETQYF. The chain joins TRBV5-8 to TRBJ2-5; no D gene is confidently identified. The CDR3 measures 13 amino acids from cysteine to phenylalanine. Only the CDR3 DNA is retained, 39 bases long and in frame from the first base. Taken from the germline V gene, the CDR1 and CDR2 loops are SGHTS and YDEGEE. V was cut back by 2 bases and J by 2 bases, leaving a gap of 7 bases between them.